The sequence of this T cell receptor (beta chain) was determined in a study of T-cell memory formation after mild COVID-19. The wider study: Across donors, TCR clusters were largely donor specific.

The CDR3 is 15 residues long. Germline V CDR1 and CDR2: MGHDK, SYGVNS. V lost 5 bases to trimming and J lost 1 base; unmatched junction nucleotides: 8. TCRdb fed the 5' RACE reads into MiXCR, producing one record per CDR3 protein. Here the sample spans fewer than 600,000 distinct CDR3 sequences, about 20% being singletons. This chain connects TRBV25-1 to TRBJ2-7, with TRBD1 matching 7 bases. The source is an adult woman who had mild COVID-19 (a few samples of this study predate the infection). Cell type and time point are not known. The sample taken for sequencing was PBMCs or a T cell subset sorted from them (not recorded which). CDR3 sequence (DNA): TGTGCCAGCAGTCTCCGACAGGGTCCATCCTACGAGCAGTACTTC. It yields the protein CASSLRQGPSYEQYF.